The clone carrying this T cell receptor beta chain was detected only a few times. The target antigen is unknown. Primers included in the PCR were 60 Vbeta and 13 Jbeta primers. Sequenced by immunoSEQ multiplex PCR; TCRdb stores in-frame clones only, minus some. The table lists 100,000 or so clones, over 65% of them singletons. This specimen belongs to a study of cytomegalovirus exposure and HLA in healthy donors. Study conclusions and caveats: TCR beta chains associated with HLA were, in a later analysis, more clonally expanded than equally common others.

Between the trimmed V and J ends, which lost 2 bases and 4 bases, there was a span of 14 bases. This CDR3 spans 15 amino acids. The germline CDR1 and CDR2 sequences are MNHEY and SMNVEV (reference sequence). The J gene is TRBJ1-2, the V gene TRBV27; possible D gene TRBD1, 5 bases. Sequenced sample: PBMCs. This receptor was obtained from a man in his forties in good health and CMV-seronegative. This CDR3 reads CASSLAGGRGYGYTF. The CDR3 nucleotides read TGTGCCAGCAGTTTAGCCGGGGGGAGAGGCTATGGCTACACCTTC.